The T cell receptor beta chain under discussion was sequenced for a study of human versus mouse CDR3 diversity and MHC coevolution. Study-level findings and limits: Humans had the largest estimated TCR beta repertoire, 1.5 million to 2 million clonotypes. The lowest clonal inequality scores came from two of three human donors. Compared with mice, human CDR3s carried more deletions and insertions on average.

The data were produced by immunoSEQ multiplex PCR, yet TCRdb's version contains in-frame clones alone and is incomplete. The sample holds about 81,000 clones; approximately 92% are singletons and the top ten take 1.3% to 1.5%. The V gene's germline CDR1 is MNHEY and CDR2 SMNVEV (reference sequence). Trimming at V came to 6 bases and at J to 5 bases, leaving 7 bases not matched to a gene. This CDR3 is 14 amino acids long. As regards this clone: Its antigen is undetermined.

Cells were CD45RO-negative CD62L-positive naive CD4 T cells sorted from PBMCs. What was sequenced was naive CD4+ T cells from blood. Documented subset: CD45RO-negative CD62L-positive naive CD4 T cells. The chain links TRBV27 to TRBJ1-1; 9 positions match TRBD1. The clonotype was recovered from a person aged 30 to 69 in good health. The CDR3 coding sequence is TGTGCCAGCAGGGGTAGACAGGGGGGAACTGAAGCTTTCTTT. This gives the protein CASRGRQGGTEAFF.